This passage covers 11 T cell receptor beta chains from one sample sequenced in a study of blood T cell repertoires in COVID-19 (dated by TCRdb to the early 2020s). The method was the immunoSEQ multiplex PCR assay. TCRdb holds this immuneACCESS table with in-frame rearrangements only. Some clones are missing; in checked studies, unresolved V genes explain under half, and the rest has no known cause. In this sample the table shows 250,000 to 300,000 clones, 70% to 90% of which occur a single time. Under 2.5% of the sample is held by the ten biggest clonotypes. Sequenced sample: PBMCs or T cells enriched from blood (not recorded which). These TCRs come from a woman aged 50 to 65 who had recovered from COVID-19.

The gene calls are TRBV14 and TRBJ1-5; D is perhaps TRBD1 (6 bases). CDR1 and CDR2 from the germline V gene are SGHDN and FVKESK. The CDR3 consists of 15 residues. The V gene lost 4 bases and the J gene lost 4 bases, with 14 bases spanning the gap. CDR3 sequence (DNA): TGTGCCAGCAGCCTCCTGGGGGGGGCTAATCAGCCCCAGCATTTT. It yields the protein CASSLLGGANQPQHF.

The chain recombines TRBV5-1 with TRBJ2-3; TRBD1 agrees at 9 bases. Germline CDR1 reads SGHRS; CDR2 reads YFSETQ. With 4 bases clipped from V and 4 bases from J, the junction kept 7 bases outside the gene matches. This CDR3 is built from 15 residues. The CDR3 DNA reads TGCGCCAGCAGCCTAGGACAGGGGAGTTCAGATACGCAGTATTTT. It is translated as CASSLGQGSSDTQYF.

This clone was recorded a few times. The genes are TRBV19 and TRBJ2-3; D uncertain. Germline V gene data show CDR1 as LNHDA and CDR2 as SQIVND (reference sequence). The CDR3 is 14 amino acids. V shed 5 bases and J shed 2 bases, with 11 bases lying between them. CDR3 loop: CASSSYQNTDTQYF. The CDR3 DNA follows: TGTGCCAGTAGTTCTTACCAGAACACAGATACGCAGTATTTT.

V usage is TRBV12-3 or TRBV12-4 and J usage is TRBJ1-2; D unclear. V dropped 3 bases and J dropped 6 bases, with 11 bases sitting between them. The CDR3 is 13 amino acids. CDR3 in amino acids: CASSFPLRDGYTF. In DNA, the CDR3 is TGTGCCAGCAGTTTCCCCCTGAGGGATGGCTACACCTTC.

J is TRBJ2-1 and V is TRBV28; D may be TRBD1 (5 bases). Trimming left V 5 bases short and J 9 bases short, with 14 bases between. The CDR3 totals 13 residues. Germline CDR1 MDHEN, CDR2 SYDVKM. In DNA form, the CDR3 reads TGTGCCAGCAGTCCGGACAATGTCTCTGAGCAGTTCTTC. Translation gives CASSPDNVSEQFF.

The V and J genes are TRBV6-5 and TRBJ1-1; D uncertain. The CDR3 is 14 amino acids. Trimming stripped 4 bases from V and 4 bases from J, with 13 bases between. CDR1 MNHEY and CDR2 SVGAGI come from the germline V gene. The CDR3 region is CASSLRPGGTEAFF. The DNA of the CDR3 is TGTGCCAGCAGTTTACGGCCCGGAGGCACTGAAGCTTTCTTT.

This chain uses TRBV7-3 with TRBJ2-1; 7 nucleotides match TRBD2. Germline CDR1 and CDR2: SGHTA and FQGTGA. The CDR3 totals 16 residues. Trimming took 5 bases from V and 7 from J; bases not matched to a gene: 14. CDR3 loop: CASSAPSGARGNEQFF. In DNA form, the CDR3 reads TGTGCCAGCAGCGCCCCTAGCGGAGCGAGAGGGAATGAGCAGTTCTTC.

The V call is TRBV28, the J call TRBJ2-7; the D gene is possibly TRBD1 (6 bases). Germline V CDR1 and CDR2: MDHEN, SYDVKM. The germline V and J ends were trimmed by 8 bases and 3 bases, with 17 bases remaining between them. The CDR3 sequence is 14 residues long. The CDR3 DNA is TGTGCCAGCTTAGGGCAAGGGACACACTACGAGCAGTACTTC. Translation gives CASLGQGTHYEQYF.

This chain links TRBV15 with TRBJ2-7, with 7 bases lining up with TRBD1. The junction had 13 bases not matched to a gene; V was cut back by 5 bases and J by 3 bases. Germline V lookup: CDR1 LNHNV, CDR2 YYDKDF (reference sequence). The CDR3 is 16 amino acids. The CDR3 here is CATSSHPQGPFYEQYF. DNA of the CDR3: TGTGCCACCAGCTCCCACCCACAGGGGCCTTTCTACGAGCAGTACTTC.

The CDR3 reads CASGLGGLTYNEQFF. CDR3 nucleotide sequence: TGTGCTAGTGGTTTGGGGGGGCTTACCTACAATGAGCAGTTCTTC. This chain connects TRBV12-5 to TRBJ2-1; D is possibly TRBD1 (6 bases). The germline V and J ends were trimmed by 1 base and 2 bases, with 9 bases remaining between them. Germline loops: CDR1 LGHNT, CDR2 FRNRAP. There are 15 residues in the CDR3.

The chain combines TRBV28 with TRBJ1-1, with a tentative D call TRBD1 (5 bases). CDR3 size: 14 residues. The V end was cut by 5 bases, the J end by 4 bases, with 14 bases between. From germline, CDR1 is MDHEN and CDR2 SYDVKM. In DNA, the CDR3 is TGTGCCAGCAGTCCCATTCAGGGTGGCACTGAAGCTTTCTTT. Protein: CASSPIQGGTEAFF.